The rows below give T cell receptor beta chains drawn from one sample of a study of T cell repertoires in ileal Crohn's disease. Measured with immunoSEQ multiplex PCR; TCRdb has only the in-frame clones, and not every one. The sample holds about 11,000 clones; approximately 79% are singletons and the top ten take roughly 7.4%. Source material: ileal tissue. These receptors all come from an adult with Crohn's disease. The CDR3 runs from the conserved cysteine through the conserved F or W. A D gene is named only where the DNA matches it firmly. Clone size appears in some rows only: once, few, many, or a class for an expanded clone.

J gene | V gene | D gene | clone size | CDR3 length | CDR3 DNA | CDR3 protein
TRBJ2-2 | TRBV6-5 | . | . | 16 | TGTGCCAGCAGTTACTCGGGGGGAATCAACACCGGGGAGCTGTTTTTT | CASSYSGGINTGELFF
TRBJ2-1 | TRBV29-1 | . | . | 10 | TGCAGCGTTCTAGGACAGCAAAAGTTCTTC | CSVLGQQKFF
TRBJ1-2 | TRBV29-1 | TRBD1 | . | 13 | TGCAGCGTTTTCCGACAGGGGGTGGATGGCTACACCTTC | CSVFRQGVDGYTF
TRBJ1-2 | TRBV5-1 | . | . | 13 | TGCGCCAGCAGCCGGGGGGACGTCGGTGGCTACACCTTC | CASSRGDVGGYTF
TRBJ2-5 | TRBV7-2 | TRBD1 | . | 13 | TGTGCCAGCAGCCGACAGGGACAAGAGACCCAGTACTTC | CASSRQGQETQYF
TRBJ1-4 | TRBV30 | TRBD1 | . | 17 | TGTGCCTGGAGCCCGACAGGGGTTTATGCAACTAATGAAAAACTGTTTTTT | CAWSPTGVYATNEKLFF
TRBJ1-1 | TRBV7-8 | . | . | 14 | TGTGCCAGCAGCTTTCAGGGTCCGAACACTGAAGCTTTCTTT | CASSFQGPNTEAFF
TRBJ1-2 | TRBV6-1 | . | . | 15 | TGTGCCAGCAGTCACAATTTGGGGGCGAACTATGGCTACACCTTC | CASSHNLGANYGYTF
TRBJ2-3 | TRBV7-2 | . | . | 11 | TGTGCCAGCAGAGCGAGAGATACGCAGTATTTT | CASRARDTQYF
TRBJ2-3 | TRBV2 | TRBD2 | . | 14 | TGTGCCAGCAGGGTGCAGCGGGGAACAGATACGCAGTATTTT | CASRVQRGTDTQYF
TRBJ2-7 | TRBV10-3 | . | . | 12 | TGTGCCATCAGTGATTTGCAGGGGATCGAGTACTTC | CAISDLQGIEYF
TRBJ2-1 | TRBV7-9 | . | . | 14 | TGTGCCAGCAGCTTAGGACAGGCTAACAATGAGCAGTTCTTC | CASSLGQANNEQFF
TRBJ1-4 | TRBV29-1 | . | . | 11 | TGCAGCGTCACGGGACCCAAGGGGGTGTTTTTT | CSVTGPKGVFF
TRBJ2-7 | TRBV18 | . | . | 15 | TGTGCCAGCTCACCGGGGGTCAGGGGCAACCCTAAGCAGTACTTC | CASSPGVRGNPKQYF
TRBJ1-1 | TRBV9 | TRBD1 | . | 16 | TGTGCCAGCAGCGTAGGGGCAGGGGGCTTGAACACTGAAGCTTTCTTT | CASSVGAGGLNTEAFF
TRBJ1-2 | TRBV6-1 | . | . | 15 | TGTGCCAGCAGTGAAGGCTCGATTGTTCGGGTAGGCTACACCTTC | CASSEGSIVRVGYTF
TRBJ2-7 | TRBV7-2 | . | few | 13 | TGTGCCAGCAGCCCTCCTGCAGTCTACGAGCAGTACTTC | CASSPPAVYEQYF